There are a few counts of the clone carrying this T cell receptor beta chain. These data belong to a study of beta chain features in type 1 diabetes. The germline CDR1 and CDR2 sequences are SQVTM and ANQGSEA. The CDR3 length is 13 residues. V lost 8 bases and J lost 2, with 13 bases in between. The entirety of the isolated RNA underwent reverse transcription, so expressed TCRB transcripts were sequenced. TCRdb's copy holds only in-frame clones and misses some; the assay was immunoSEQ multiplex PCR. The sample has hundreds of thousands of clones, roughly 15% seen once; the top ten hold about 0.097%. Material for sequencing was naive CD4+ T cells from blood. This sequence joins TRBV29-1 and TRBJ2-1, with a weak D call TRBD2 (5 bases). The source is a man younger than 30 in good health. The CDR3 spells CSIESGAYNEQFF. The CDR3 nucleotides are TGCAGCATCGAAAGCGGAGCCTACAATGAGCAGTTCTTC.